This TCR beta chain came from a study of type 1 regulatory T cells. For the study at large: T-allo10 is a Tr1-enriched, alloantigen-specific CD4 T cell product made in vitro. Study results and caveats: Compared with non-type 1 regulatory T cells, type 1 regulatory T cells showed a more restricted TCR repertoire.

TCRdb independently ran MiXCR on the reads; one entry per CDR3 protein. This repertoire shows more than 60,000 distinct CDR3 sequences, 55% to 65% found once; its top ten account for 1.5% to 2%. Germline V gene sequence: CDR1 SGDLS, CDR2 YYNGEE. Between the trimmed V and J ends, which lost 4 bases and 7 bases, there was a span of 12 bases. The CDR3 is 12 amino acids. To note about this clonotype: As yet, its antigen is unknown.

The genes are TRBV9 and TRBJ2-7; the D gene could be TRBD1 or TRBD2 (5 bases each). Sequencing was performed on cultured non-Tr1 T cells, either the whole culture or a sorted T cell fraction (not recorded which). The clonotype was recovered from a human donor in good health. The chain's CDR3 is CASSPYGGEQYF. CDR3 bases: TGTGCCAGCAGCCCCTATGGGGGTGAGCAGTACTTC.